This TCR beta chain was captured in a study of neoadjuvant nivolumab and ipilimumab in lung cancer. Whole-study findings and limits: Higher pretherapy blood TCR richness went with higher resected-tumor richness. Resected tumors had greater TCR richness and clonality than uninvolved lung. TCR receptors were sequenced in few samples. From pretherapy to surgery, tumor richness and clonality rose with dual therapy.

On this clone itself: Its antigen is currently unknown.

Libraries were prepared by immunoSEQ multiplex PCR; TCRdb keeps only in-frame clonotypes and omits some of them. The repertoire holds about 25,000 clones, with around 83% as singletons. The CDR3 length is 15 residues. V lost 10 bases to trimming and J lost 4 bases, with 20 bases between them. Germline V gene data show CDR1 as SGHVS and CDR2 as FNYEAQ. The V gene is TRBV7-6, the J gene TRBJ1-5, with D possibly matching TRBD1 (6 bases). The source is an adult with non-small cell lung cancer. The starting material was tumor tissue, obtained after neoadjuvant nivolumab, alone or with ipilimumab, at or shortly before surgery. The chain's CDR3 is CATAPGPQGNQPQHF. The CDR3 DNA reads as TGTGCCACCGCTCCGGGTCCCCAGGGGAATCAGCCCCAGCATTTT.